This T cell receptor (beta chain) was identified in a study of T-cell reconstitution after alpha-beta-depleted transplantation in children. The TCRbeta library was prepared with unique molecular identifiers. One entry per CDR3 protein, called by TCRdb with MiXCR from the PCR reads. The data hold more than 100,000 distinct CDR3 sequences, with roughly 23% observed a single time. V gave up 2 bases and J gave up 3 bases; unmatched junction bases: 9. The CDR3 covers 17 residues. The sequencing here drew on PBMCs, mostly from graft donor cells, taken 180 days after TCRalphabeta/CD19-depleted stem cell transplant. This receptor was obtained from a male patient under 10 years old who had a stem cell transplant for chronic granulomatous disease, so the T cells may come from the graft donor. The chain couples TRBV12-3 or TRBV12-4 to TRBJ2-1, with TRBD2 matching 8 bases. The CDR3: CASSLTATSVGYNEQFF. The CDR3 nucleotides read TGTGCCAGCAGTTTAACCGCGACTAGCGTCGGCTACAATGAGCAGTTCTTC.